The 10 T cell receptor beta chains below come from one sample, sequenced in a study of blood T cell repertoires in COVID-19. The method was immunoSEQ multiplex PCR; TCRdb's version includes in-frame clones alone and lacks a portion of them. Of 95,000 to 110,000 clones in the sample, 84% are singletons; the top ten hold more than 4%. The material sequenced was peripheral blood. The receptors shown here come from a human donor in a cohort sampled during active COVID-19.

The chain links TRBV7-2 to TRBJ1-2; 12 positions match TRBD1. Germline CDR1 and CDR2: SGHTA and FQGNSA. This CDR3 has 17 residues. V shed 5 bases, J shed 0 bases, and the junction held 7 bases outside the gene matches. The CDR3 reads CASSPGTGGLSNYGYTF. In DNA form, the CDR3 reads TGTGCCAGCAGCCCAGGGACAGGGGGCTTGTCTAACTATGGCTACACCTTC.

The chain joins TRBV9 to TRBJ2-2; tentatively, D is TRBD2 (6 bases). V was clipped by 0 bases and J by 1 base, with 10 bases between them. CDR1 is SGDLS, CDR2 YYNGEE, per germline. The CDR3 loop spans 16 amino acids. CDR3: CASSVGWRENTGELFF. CDR3 DNA sequence: TGTGCCAGCAGCGTAGGGTGGCGGGAGAACACCGGGGAGCTGTTTTTT.

This chain joins TRBV3-1 (or the pseudogene TRBV3-2) and TRBJ2-1; 8 bases are a match to TRBD1. The germline V gene has CDR1 LGHDT and CDR2 YNNKEL (reference sequence). The junction had 8 bases not matched to a gene; V was cut back by 0 bases and J by 4 bases. The CDR3 runs to 17 residues. CDR3 loop: CASSQDLGQGAYNEQFF. CDR3 coding DNA: TGTGCCAGCAGCCAAGATCTTGGTCAGGGGGCTTACAATGAGCAGTTCTTC.

The J gene is TRBJ2-5, the V gene TRBV5-6; no definite D call. The CDR3 consists of 14 residues. The germline CDR1 and CDR2 sequences are SGHDT and YYEEEE. Trimming took off 3 bases at V and 5 bases at J, with 14 bases between the two ends. The CDR3 loop reads CASSSILVVETQYF. DNA for the CDR3: TGTGCCAGCAGCTCTATTCTGGTGGTGGAGACCCAGTACTTC.

In its sample, this clone was seen once. The V and J genes are TRBV29-1 and TRBJ2-7, with 9 bases lining up with TRBD1. From germline, CDR1 is SQVTM and CDR2 ANQGSEA. This CDR3 comprises 18 residues. Trimming took 6 bases from V and 2 from J; bases not matched to a gene: 20. DNA of the CDR3: TGCAGCGTGACAGTTTGGACAGGGGCCCACAAAAAACCCTACGAGCAGTACGTC. Amino acid sequence: CSVTVWTGAHKKPYEQYV.

This clone has more than one count but fewer than ten. J is TRBJ2-5 and V is TRBV28; TRBD1 matches 9 bases. CDR3 length: 16 amino acids. Germline CDR1 reads MDHEN; CDR2 reads SYDVKM. The J segment lost 5 bases and the V segment lost 4 bases, leaving 11 bases of the junction unmatched. For the CDR3, the DNA is TGTGCCAGCAGTTCCGCCGGGACAGGGTTGAGGGAGACCCAGTACTTC. Translation gives CASSSAGTGLRETQYF. The full variable domain, in which reference TRBV28 and TRBJ2-5 provide the parts outside the CDR3, is DVKVTQSSRYLVKRTGEKVFLECVQDMDHENMFWYRQDPGLGLRLIYFSYDVKMKEKGDIPEGYSVSREKKERFSLILESASTNQTSMYLCASSSAGTGLRETQYFGPGTRLLVL.

The V and J genes are TRBV12-5 and TRBJ2-1; D is undetermined. Germline V gene lookup returns CDR1 LGHNT and CDR2 FRNRAP. Deletions cut 0 bases from V and 3 bases from J, with 3 bases between. This CDR3 contains 13 residues. CDR3 region: CASGLVNYNEQFF. The DNA of the CDR3 is TGTGCTAGTGGTTTGGTTAACTACAATGAGCAGTTCTTC.

The J gene is TRBJ2-5, the V gene TRBV29-1; TRBD2 is a possible D gene (5 bases). CDR1 SQVTM and CDR2 ANQGSEA come from the germline V gene. The length of the CDR3 is 13 residues. V was clipped by 4 bases and J by 5 bases, with 14 bases between them. The CDR3 nucleotides are TGCAGCGTTGGGATTGGACTGTGGGAGACCCAGTACTTC. Encoded protein: CSVGIGLWETQYF.

Points on this clone: Additional DNA sequences in this sample encode the identical CDR3. The rearrangement uses TRBV5-1 and TRBJ2-1; 12 bases are a match to TRBD2. Germline V gene sequence: CDR1 SGHRS, CDR2 YFSETQ. J gave up 6 bases and V 6 bases, and 10 bases lay outside the gene matches. CDR3 length: 16 amino acids. CDR3 protein: CASTVTSGRPSNEQFF. The DNA for the CDR3 is TGCGCCAGCACCGTAACTAGCGGGAGGCCCAGCAATGAGCAGTTCTTC.

The CDR3 spells CASGAGGPEDTQYF. In DNA, the CDR3 is TGTGCCAGCGGAGCGGGAGGGCCTGAAGATACGCAGTATTTT. J is TRBJ2-3 and V is TRBV5-4, with 10 bases aligning to TRBD2. Per germline, CDR1 SGHNT and CDR2 YYREEE (reference sequence). V lost 7 bases to trimming and J lost 5 bases; unmatched junction nucleotides: 7. The CDR3 spans 14 residues.